This is a list of T cell receptor beta chains from one sample in a study of cytomegalovirus exposure and HLA in healthy donors. Some clones are missing from TCRdb's copy, which holds only in-frame ones; the method was immunoSEQ multiplex PCR. The table records 120,000 to 150,000 clones, approximately 72% of them present only once. Source material: PBMCs. The receptors originated from an older woman in good health and CMV-seronegative. The CDR3 runs from the conserved cysteine through the conserved F or W. The order of the fields is clone size, V gene, J gene, D gene, CDR3 protein, CDR3 DNA. A D gene is named only where the DNA matches it firmly. Clone size is stated in some rows and not others, as once, few, many or a class when expanded.

>NA|TRBV6-6|TRBJ1-1|NA
CASSYSGGNTEAFF
TGTGCCAGCAGTTACTCTGGGGGCAACACTGAAGCTTTCTTT
>NA|TRBV20-1|TRBJ1-2|TRBD1
CSASRTGGYTF
TGCAGTGCTTCCAGGACAGGCGGCTACACCTTC
>NA|TRBV18|TRBJ2-2|NA
CASSPGTQMELFF
TGTGCCAGCTCTCCCGGGACACAAATGGAGCTGTTTTTT
>once|TRBV7-2|TRBJ1-5|NA
CASSLGTPYSNQPQHF
TGTGCCAGCAGCTTAGGGACACCGTATAGCAATCAGCCCCAGCATTTT
>few|TRBV2|TRBJ2-7|NA
CASSEDRAPYEQYF
TGTGCCAGCAGTGAAGACAGGGCTCCCTACGAGCAGTACTTC
>NA|TRBV5-4|TRBJ2-1|TRBD1
CASSPSSGGPWNGQFF
TGTGCCAGCAGCCCCTCATCAGGGGGCCCGTGGAATGGGCAGTTCTTC
>NA|TRBV5-1|TRBJ1-1|TRBD1
CASSYVQGSTGDEAFF
TGCGCCAGCAGCTATGTACAGGGGTCGACCGGAGATGAAGCTTTCTTT
>few|TRBV27|TRBJ2-1|TRBD2
CASSPAQRGGFNEQFF
TGTGCCAGCAGTCCCGCCCAGCGGGGGGGTTTCAATGAGCAGTTCTTC
>NA|TRBV2|TRBJ2-7|TRBD2
CASSVSGSRDEQYF
TGTGCCAGCAGTGTGAGCGGGAGTCGCGACGAGCAGTACTTC
>NA|TRBV28|TRBJ1-2|NA
CASRPPGLYGYTF
TGTGCCAGCAGACCCCCAGGACTCTATGGCTACACCTTC
>NA|TRBV29-1|TRBJ2-3|TRBD1
CSVEAGQGATDTQYF
TGCAGCGTTGAAGCGGGGCAGGGGGCAACAGATACGCAGTATTTT
>NA|TRBV7-9|TRBJ2-2|TRBD1
CSSSTRTGGTGELFF
TGTTCCAGCAGCACTCGGACAGGGGGCACCGGGGAGCTGTTTTTT
>NA|TRBV9|TRBJ2-1|NA
CASSVVGGREQFF
TGTGCCAGCAGCGTAGTCGGGGGGCGTGAGCAGTTCTTC
>NA|TRBV6-1|TRBJ2-6|NA
CASSISGANVLTF
TGTGCCAGCAGCATCTCTGGGGCCAACGTCCTGACTTTC
>NA|TRBV19|TRBJ1-2|NA
CASSLPDRVNYDGYTF
TGTGCCAGTAGTCTCCCGGACAGAGTTAACTATGATGGCTACACCTTC
>once|TRBV7-8|TRBJ2-5|TRBD2
CASSLARLAGKTQYF
TGTGCCAGCAGCTTAGCCCGACTAGCGGGAAAGACCCAGTACTTC
>NA|TRBV14|TRBJ2-7|TRBD2
CASSEGLAGEQYF
TGTGCCAGCAGCGAAGGACTAGCGGGGGAGCAGTACTTC
>NA|TRBV10-3|TRBJ1-2|NA
CAISDLVGANYGYTF
TGTGCCATCAGTGACCTCGTGGGGGCGAACTATGGCTACACCTTC
>few|TRBV21-1|TRBJ2-2|NA
CASRVRKGTGNTGELFF
TGTGCCAGCAGGGTACGAAAAGGGACAGGGAACACCGGGGAGCTGTTTTTT
>NA|TRBV18|TRBJ1-4|NA
CASSPPASEKLFF
TGTGCCAGCTCACCGCCCGCCAGTGAAAAACTGTTTTTT
>few|TRBV21-1|TRBJ1-3|NA
CASSKEGGTGNTIYF
TGTGCCAGCAGCAAAGAGGGAGGGACGGGAAACACCATATATTTT
>NA|TRBV7-8|TRBJ2-3|TRBD2
CAGGSGRLSTDTQYF
TGTGCCGGGGGTAGCGGGAGGCTTAGCACAGATACGCAGTATTTT
>NA|TRBV4-2|TRBJ2-3|TRBD2
CASSPGISGGTDTQYF
TGTGCCAGCAGCCCCGGTATTAGCGGGGGCACAGATACGCAGTATTTT
>few|TRBV25-1|TRBJ2-1|NA
CASSAGSSYNEQFF
TGTGCCAGCAGTGCGGGGAGCTCCTACAATGAGCAGTTCTTC
>few|TRBV7-2|TRBJ2-7|NA
CASSPHQALLRQSSYEQYF
TGTGCCAGCAGCCCACATCAAGCCCTTCTGAGACAGAGCTCCTACGAGCAGTACTTC
>NA|TRBV15|TRBJ1-1|TRBD1
CATSQNRGRNTEAFF
TGTGCCACCAGCCAAAACAGGGGTCGGAACACTGAAGCTTTCTTT
>NA|TRBV2|TRBJ1-6|TRBD1
CASRQDRRDNSPLHF
TGTGCCAGCAGGCAGGACAGGAGAGATAATTCACCCCTCCACTTT
>NA|TRBV2|TRBJ1-5|TRBD1
CATQSGTGLRQPQHF
TGTGCCACCCAATCGGGGACAGGGCTTCGGCAGCCCCAGCATTTT
>NA|TRBV7-8|TRBJ2-5|TRBD2
CASSLSRFTSGRVQETQYF
TGTGCCAGCAGCTTAAGCCGTTTCACTAGCGGGAGGGTACAAGAGACCCAGTACTTC
>many|TRBV12-5|TRBJ2-3|TRBD2
CASGRPTSGAMGDTQYF
TGTGCTAGTGGTCGCCCCACTAGCGGGGCCATGGGGGATACGCAGTATTTT
>few|TRBV4-3|TRBJ1-5|NA
CASSQDLNQPQHF
TGCGCCAGCAGCCAAGATCTCAATCAGCCCCAGCATTTT
>many|TRBV7-6|TRBJ2-2|NA
CASSLAGRGTGELFF
TGTGCCAGCAGCTTAGCGGGTAGAGGCACCGGGGAGCTGTTTTTT
>few|TRBV28|TRBJ1-2|NA
CASTLTGTYGYTF
TGTGCCAGCACCTTGACGGGAACCTATGGCTACACCTTC
>NA|TRBV19|TRBJ1-5|TRBD1
CASSIRGQGNNQPQHF
TGTGCCAGTAGTATTAGGGGGCAGGGGAACAATCAGCCCCAGCATTTT
>NA|TRBV2|TRBJ2-4|NA
CASSGGQGRAKNIQYF
TGTGCCAGCAGTGGAGGCCAGGGGAGAGCCAAAAACATTCAGTACTTC
>NA|TRBV6-1|TRBJ2-1|TRBD2
CASSRVGGAYNEQFF
TGTGCCAGCAGTCGAGTCGGGGGGGCCTACAATGAGCAGTTCTTC
>NA|TRBV5-1|TRBJ1-6|NA
CASSLDGSPLHF
TGCGCCAGCAGCTTGGACGGTTCACCCCTCCACTTT
>NA|TRBV9|TRBJ1-1|NA
CASSPTWGGGTEAFF
TGTGCCAGCAGCCCGACATGGGGGGGAGGGACTGAAGCTTTCTTT
>NA|TRBV2|TRBJ2-2|NA
CASRGAGNTGELFF
TGTGCCAGCAGGGGGGCCGGGAACACCGGGGAGCTGTTTTTT
>NA|TRBV5-1|TRBJ2-7|NA
CASSLGQTRELNF
TGCGCCAGCAGCTTGGGACAGACTCGGGAGCTCAACTTC
>NA|TRBV5-1|TRBJ2-5|TRBD2
CASSISAGGWETQYF
TGCGCCAGCAGTATCTCCGCGGGAGGGTGGGAGACCCAGTACTTC
>NA|TRBV27|TRBJ2-1|TRBD2
CASSLGLVRDEQFF
TGTGCCAGCAGTCTTGGACTAGTCCGAGATGAGCAGTTCTTC
>NA|TRBV15|TRBJ2-5|TRBD2
CATSREVSGRETQYF
TGTGCCACCAGCAGAGAGGTTAGCGGGAGGGAGACCCAGTACTTC
>NA|TRBV9|TRBJ1-2|NA
CASSVGEGNYGYTF
TGTGCCAGCAGCGTAGGGGAGGGGAACTATGGCTACACCTTC
>NA|TRBV11-2|TRBJ2-2|NA
CASSERTTNTGELFF
TGTGCCAGCAGCGAACGGACTACAAACACCGGGGAGCTGTTTTTT
>NA|TRBV29-1|TRBJ2-7|NA
CSVTPNTYEQYF
TGCAGCGTTACTCCGAATACCTACGAGCAGTACTTC
>NA|TRBV7-9|TRBJ2-3|TRBD2
CSSSLIAGGPIFVDTQYF
TGTTCCAGCAGCTTAATAGCGGGAGGGCCTATCTTCGTAGATACGCAGTATTTT
>NA|TRBV9|TRBJ2-3|NA
CASSVDPGGTDTQYF
TGTGCCAGCAGCGTAGACCCCGGAGGGACAGATACGCAGTATTTT
>NA|TRBV28|TRBJ2-1|NA
CASSPVGRGDEQFF
TGTGCCAGCAGTCCGGTGGGGCGGGGTGATGAGCAGTTCTTC
>once|TRBV7-8|TRBJ1-2|NA
CASSQTEYYGYTF
TGTGCCAGCAGCCAGACAGAATATTATGGCTACACCTTC
>NA|TRBV25-1|TRBJ1-2|NA
CASRNAGEGYGYTF
TGTGCCAGCAGGAACGCAGGGGAGGGGTATGGCTACACCTTC
>NA|TRBV4-1|TRBJ1-3|TRBD1
CASSQVGDRADSGNTIYF
TGCGCCAGCAGCCAAGTTGGTGACAGGGCGGACTCTGGAAACACCATATATTTT
>NA|TRBV6-1|TRBJ1-3|NA
CASKLRGGNTIYF
TGTGCCAGCAAACTCCGGGGAGGAAACACCATATATTTT
>NA|TRBV29-1|TRBJ2-3|TRBD2
CSVERLASTDTQYF
TGCAGCGTTGAAAGACTAGCTAGCACAGATACGCAGTATTTT
>NA|TRBV7-3|TRBJ1-1|NA
CASSPFPTNTEAFF
TGTGCCAGCAGCCCTTTCCCTACGAACACTGAAGCTTTCTTT
>NA|TRBV5-1|TRBJ2-1|TRBD2
CASSSLPTSGEQFF
TGCGCCAGCAGCTCACTCCCCACTAGCGGTGAGCAGTTCTTC
>NA|TRBV5-1|TRBJ2-2|NA
CASSTTVSGELFF
TGCGCCAGCAGCACGACAGTGTCCGGGGAGCTGTTTTTT